This section outlines one T cell receptor beta chain sequence together with its context. The record originates from a study of blood T cell repertoires in COVID-19. Study summary: Material from acute and convalescent COVID-19 was sourced from the United States, Italy and Spain. Sources were T cells, B-cell-depleted T cells, or PBMCs; the material itself was cDNA or gDNA.

The CDR3 consists of 13 residues. The germline gives CDR1 SGHAT, CDR2 FQDESV (reference sequence). Trimming removed 2 bases from V and 2 bases from J, with 6 bases in between. Under the authors' procedure: Cell counts per sample came from amplifying reference gene primers. Method: immunoSEQ multiplex PCR; TCRdb's copy keeps in-frame clones and lacks some. The V and J calls and clone size come from that table; D and trimming were worked out from the DNA. This table has about 180,000 clones, about 91% appearing once. The TCR originated in a woman aged 25 to 45 with acute or convalescent COVID-19. This chain connects TRBV11-1 to TRBJ1-1, with D uncertain. The source material was peripheral blood. The CDR3 here is CASSLSLNTEAFF. CDR3 coding DNA: TGTGCCAGCAGCTTAAGCCTTAACACTGAAGCTTTCTTT. The full variable domain, its missing parts supplied by reference TRBV11-1 and TRBJ1-1, is EAEVAQSPRYKITEKSQAVAFWCDPISGHATLYWYRQILGQGPELLVQFQDESVVDDSQLPKDRFSAERLKGVDSTLKIQPAELGDSAMYLCASSLSLNTEAFFGQGTRLTVV.